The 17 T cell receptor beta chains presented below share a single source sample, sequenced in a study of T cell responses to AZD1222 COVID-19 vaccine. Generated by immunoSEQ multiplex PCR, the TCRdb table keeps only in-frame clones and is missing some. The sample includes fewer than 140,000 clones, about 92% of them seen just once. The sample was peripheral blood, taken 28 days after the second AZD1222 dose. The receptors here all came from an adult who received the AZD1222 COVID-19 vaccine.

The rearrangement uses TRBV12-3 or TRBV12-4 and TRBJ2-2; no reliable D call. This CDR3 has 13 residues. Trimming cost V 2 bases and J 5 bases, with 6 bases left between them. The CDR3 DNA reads TGTGCCAGCAGTTTACGTTGGACCGGGGAGCTGTTTTTT. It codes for CASSLRWTGELFF.

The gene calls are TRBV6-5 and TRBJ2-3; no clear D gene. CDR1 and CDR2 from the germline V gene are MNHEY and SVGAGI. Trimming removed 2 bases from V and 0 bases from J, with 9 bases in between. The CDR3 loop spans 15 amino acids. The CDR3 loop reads CASSYVSPSTDTQYF. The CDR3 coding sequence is TGTGCCAGCAGTTACGTGAGTCCTAGCACAGATACGCAGTATTTT.

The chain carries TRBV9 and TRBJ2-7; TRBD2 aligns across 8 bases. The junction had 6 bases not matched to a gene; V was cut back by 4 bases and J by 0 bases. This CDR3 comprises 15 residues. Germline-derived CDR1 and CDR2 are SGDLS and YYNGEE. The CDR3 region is CASSTLGTSSYEQYF. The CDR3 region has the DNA TGTGCCAGCAGCACCCTCGGGACTAGCTCCTACGAGCAGTACTTC.

CDR3 region: CSVQGYRSGELFF. CDR3 nucleotides: TGCAGCGTTCAGGGGTATCGGAGCGGGGAGCTGTTTTTT. The chain combines TRBV29-1 with TRBJ2-2, with D maybe TRBD1 (6 bases). With 5 bases removed from V and 7 bases from J, the gap between germline ends came to 14 bases. This CDR3 has 13 residues. The germline V gene has CDR1 SQVTM and CDR2 ANQGSEA.

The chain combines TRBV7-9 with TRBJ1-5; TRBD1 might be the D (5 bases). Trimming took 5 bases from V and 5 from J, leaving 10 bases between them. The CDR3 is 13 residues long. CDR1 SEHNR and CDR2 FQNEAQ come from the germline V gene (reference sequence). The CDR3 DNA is TGTGCCAGCAGCGACGGGGCCTATCAGCCCCAGCATTTT. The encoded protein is CASSDGAYQPQHF.

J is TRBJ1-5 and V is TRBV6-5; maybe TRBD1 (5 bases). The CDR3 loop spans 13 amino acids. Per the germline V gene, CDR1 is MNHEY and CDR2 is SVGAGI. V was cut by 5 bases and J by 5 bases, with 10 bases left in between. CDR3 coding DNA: TGTGCCAGCAGTCGACAGCCTGATCAGCCCCAGCATTTT. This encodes CASSRQPDQPQHF.

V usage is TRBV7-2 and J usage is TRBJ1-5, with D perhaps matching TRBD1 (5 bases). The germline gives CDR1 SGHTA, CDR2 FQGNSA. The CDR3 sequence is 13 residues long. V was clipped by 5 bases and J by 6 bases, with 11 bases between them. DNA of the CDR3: TGTGCCAGCAGCACCTACGGGGGTCAGCCCCAGCATTTT. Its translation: CASSTYGGQPQHF.

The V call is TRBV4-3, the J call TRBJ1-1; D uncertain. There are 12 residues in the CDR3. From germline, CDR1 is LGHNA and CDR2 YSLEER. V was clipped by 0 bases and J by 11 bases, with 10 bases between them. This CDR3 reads CASSQDHRRAFF. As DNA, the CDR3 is TGCGCCAGCAGCCAAGATCATCGGAGGGCTTTCTTT.

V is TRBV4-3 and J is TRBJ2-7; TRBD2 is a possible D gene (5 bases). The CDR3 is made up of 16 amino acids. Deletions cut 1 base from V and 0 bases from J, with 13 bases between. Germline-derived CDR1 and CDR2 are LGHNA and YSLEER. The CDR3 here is CASSQVAGVRSYEQYF. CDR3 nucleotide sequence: TGCGCCAGCAGCCAAGTCGCCGGGGTTCGCTCCTACGAGCAGTACTTC.

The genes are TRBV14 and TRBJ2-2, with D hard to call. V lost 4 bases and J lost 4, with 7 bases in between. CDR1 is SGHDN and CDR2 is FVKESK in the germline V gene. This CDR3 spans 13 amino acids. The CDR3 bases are TGTGCCAGCAGCCCGGTATTCACCGGGGAGCTGTTTTTT. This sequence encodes CASSPVFTGELFF. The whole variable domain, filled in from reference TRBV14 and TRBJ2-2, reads EAGVTQFPSHSVIEKGQTVTLRCDPISGHDNLYWYRRVMGKEIKFLLHFVKESKQDESGMPNNRFLAERTGGTYSTLKVQPAELEDSGVYFCASSPVFTGELFFGEGSRLTVL.

CDR3 in DNA: TGTGCCAGCAGCTCAACAGGGACCTATGGCTACACCTTC. Its protein product is CASSSTGTYGYTF. The chain recombines TRBV7-2 with TRBJ1-2; D is possibly TRBD1 (6 bases). The CDR3 loop spans 13 amino acids. Germline CDR1 is SGHTA and CDR2 is FQGNSA. Trimming took 4 bases from V and 4 from J, leaving 10 bases between them.

CDR3 amino acids: CASSDTNSYEQYF. CDR3 in DNA: TGTGCCAGCAGCGACACTAACTCCTACGAGCAGTACTTC. The chain combines TRBV7-2 with TRBJ2-7; the D is unclear. From germline, CDR1 is SGHTA and CDR2 FQGNSA. V lost 5 bases and J 0 bases, leaving 8 bases between the germline ends. The CDR3 is 13 amino acids.

The CDR3 DNA reads TGTGCCAGCACCCAGGGTCCGGTACCCGGGGAGACCCAGTACTTC. This sequence encodes CASTQGPVPGETQYF. The chain recombines TRBV6-5 with TRBJ2-5; the D gene is possibly TRBD1 (5 bases). Germline CDR1 MNHEY, CDR2 SVGAGI. This CDR3 region has 15 residues. Trimming pared 7 bases from V and 5 bases from J, leaving 20 bases between.

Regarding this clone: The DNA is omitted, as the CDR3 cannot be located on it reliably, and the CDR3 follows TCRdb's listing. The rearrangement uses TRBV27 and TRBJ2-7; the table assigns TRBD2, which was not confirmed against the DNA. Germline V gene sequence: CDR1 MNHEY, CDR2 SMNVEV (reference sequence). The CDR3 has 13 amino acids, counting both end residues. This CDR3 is CASSPFGGGIEYF.

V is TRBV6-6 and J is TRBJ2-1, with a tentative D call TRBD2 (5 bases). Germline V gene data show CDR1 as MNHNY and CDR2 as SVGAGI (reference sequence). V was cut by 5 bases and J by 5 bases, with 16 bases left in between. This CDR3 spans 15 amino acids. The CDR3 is CASSSSGRRNNEQFF. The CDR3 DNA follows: TGTGCCAGCAGTAGTTCGGGGAGAAGAAACAATGAGCAGTTCTTC.

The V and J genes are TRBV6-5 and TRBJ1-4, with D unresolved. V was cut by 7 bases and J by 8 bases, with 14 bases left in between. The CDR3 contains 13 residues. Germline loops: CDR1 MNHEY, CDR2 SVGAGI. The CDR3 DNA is TGTGCCAGCAATGGGCCAGGACGGGAAAAACTGTTTTTT. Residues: CASNGPGREKLFF.

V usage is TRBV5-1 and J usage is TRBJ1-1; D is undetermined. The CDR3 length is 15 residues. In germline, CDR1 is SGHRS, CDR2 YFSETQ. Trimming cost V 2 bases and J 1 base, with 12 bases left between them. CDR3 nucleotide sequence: TGCGCCAGCAGCTTAGGAGGTGGTGGGAACACTGAAGCTTTCTTT. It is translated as CASSLGGGGNTEAFF.